Shown below are 9 T cell receptor beta chains from a single sample sequenced in a study of shared T cell receptors in the human thymus. Measured with immunoSEQ multiplex PCR; TCRdb has only the in-frame clones, and not every one. Of 720,000 or so clones in the sample, 80% to 90% were seen once. Another study also made use of these data, one on human thymus T cells.

The material sequenced was thymocytes. The receptors shown here come from a girl in the first two years of life with a congenital heart defect.

This sequence joins TRBV11-2 and TRBJ1-1; D remains unclear. Germline-derived CDR1 and CDR2 are SGHAT and FQNNGV. The CDR3 consists of 17 residues. Trimming took off 0 bases at V and 0 bases at J, with 14 bases between the two ends. The CDR3 sequence is CASSLDLIQFLNTEAFF. CDR3 DNA: TGTGCCAGCAGCTTAGATCTAATCCAATTCTTGAACACTGAAGCTTTCTTT.

The chain couples TRBV19 to TRBJ2-1; TRBD1 might be the D (6 bases). This CDR3 is 15 amino acids long. Germline lookup yields CDR1 LNHDA and CDR2 SQIVND (reference sequence). Trimming removed 3 bases from V and 13 bases from J, with 22 bases in between. The CDR3 spells CASSIWGRVSAPQFF. The CDR3 nucleotides read TGTGCCAGTAGTATTTGGGGGCGCGTAAGTGCGCCCCAGTTCTTC.

The chain has TRBV28 and TRBJ1-1; no firm D call. The V gene lost 2 bases and the J gene lost 4 bases, with 11 bases spanning the gap. The CDR3 spans 14 residues. CDR1 MDHEN and CDR2 SYDVKM come from the germline V gene. CDR3 protein: CASSLGGVGTEAFF. CDR3 coding DNA: TGTGCCAGCAGTTTAGGAGGTGTAGGCACTGAAGCTTTCTTT. Together with reference TRBV28 and TRBJ1-1, the CDR3 gives the full variable domain: DVKVTQSSRYLVKRTGEKVFLECVQDMDHENMFWYRQDPGLGLRLIYFSYDVKMKEKGDIPEGYSVSREKKERFSLILESASTNQTSMYLCASSLGGVGTEAFFGQGTRLTVV.

There are a few counts of this clone. The rearrangement uses TRBV19 and TRBJ1-2; D unclear. Germline V gene sequence: CDR1 LNHDA, CDR2 SQIVND (reference sequence). The CDR3 runs to 17 residues. Trimming stripped 3 bases from V and 4 bases from J, with 21 bases between. The CDR3 nucleotides read TGTGCCAGTAGTATGGCAGAGGATTCCCTATTCCTCTATGGCTACACCTTC. It translates to CASSMAEDSLFLYGYTF. The whole variable domain, remainder taken from reference TRBV19 and TRBJ1-2, is DGGITQSPKYLFRKEGQNVTLSCEQNLNHDAMYWYRQDPGQGLRLIYYSQIVNDFQKGDIAEGYSVSREKKESFPLTVTSAQKNPTAFYLCASSMAEDSLFLYGYTFGSGTRLTVV.

The genes are TRBV5-4 and TRBJ1-2, with 9 nucleotides matching TRBD1. The CDR3 contains 17 residues. Trimming removed 1 base from V and 2 bases from J; junction bases left unmatched: 9. From germline, CDR1 is SGHNT and CDR2 YYREEE (reference sequence). The CDR3 DNA is TGTGCCAGCAGCTTGTCGGGACAGGGCTTGAAGAACTATGGCTACACCTTC. It is translated as CASSLSGQGLKNYGYTF. Looking up the rest from reference TRBV5-4 and TRBJ1-2 gives the full variable domain: ETGVTQSPTHLIKTRGQQVTLRCSSQSGHNTVSWYQQALGQGPQFIFQYYREEENGRGNFPPRFSGLQFPNYSSELNVNALELDDSALYLCASSLSGQGLKNYGYTFGSGTRLTVV.

This clone was recorded only once. The V call is TRBV30, the J call TRBJ1-4; no clear D gene. The CDR3 runs to 16 residues. CDR1 and CDR2 (germline): GTSNPN, SVGIG (reference sequence). With 4 bases removed from V and 0 bases from J, the gap between germline ends came to 15 bases. CDR3 sequence: CAWTAGYPTTNEKLFF. Here the CDR3 DNA reads TGTGCCTGGACGGCGGGGTACCCAACAACTAATGAAAAACTGTTTTTT.

This clone has only one observation. The chain combines TRBV7-9 with TRBJ1-6; a weak D match, TRBD1 (5 bases). The germline gives CDR1 SEHNR, CDR2 FQNEAQ (reference sequence). This CDR3 has 15 amino acids. With 1 base removed from V and 10 bases from J, the gap between germline ends came to 14 bases. In DNA form, the CDR3 reads TGTGCCAGCAGCTTAGGCCTCAGGGTGGACTCACCCCTCCACTTT. Protein: CASSLGLRVDSPLHF.

This sequence joins TRBV7-9 and TRBJ2-1, with 9 bases aligning to TRBD2. The CDR3 totals 16 residues. Germline loops: CDR1 SEHNR, CDR2 FQNEAQ (reference sequence). V gave up 1 base and J gave up 3 bases; unmatched junction bases: 4. CDR3 amino acids: CASSLGLADGYNEQFF. Here the CDR3 DNA reads TGTGCCAGCAGCTTAGGACTAGCGGATGGCTACAATGAGCAGTTCTTC.

This sequence joins TRBV27 and TRBJ2-7; 10 bases agree with TRBD1. Per germline, CDR1 MNHEY and CDR2 SMNVEV (reference sequence). The V segment lost 2 bases and the J segment 6 bases; nucleotides outside the gene matches: 7. This CDR3 region has 15 residues. The CDR3, as DNA: TGTGCCAGCAGTTTAATAGGGACAGGGGTAGGCGAGCAGTACTTC. Translation gives CASSLIGTGVGEQYF.